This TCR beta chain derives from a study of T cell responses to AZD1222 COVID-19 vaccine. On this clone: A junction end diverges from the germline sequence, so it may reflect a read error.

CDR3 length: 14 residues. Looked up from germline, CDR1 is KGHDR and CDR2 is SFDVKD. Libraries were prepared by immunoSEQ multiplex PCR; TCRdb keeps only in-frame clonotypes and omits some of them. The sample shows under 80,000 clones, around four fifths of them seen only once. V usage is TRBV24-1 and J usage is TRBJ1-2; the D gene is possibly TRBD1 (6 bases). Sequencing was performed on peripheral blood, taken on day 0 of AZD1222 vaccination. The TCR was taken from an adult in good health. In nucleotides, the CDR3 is TGTGTCACCAGTGACTCCTCAGGGGCCGGGGGCTACACCTTC. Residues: CVTSDSSGAGGYTF.